This TCR beta chain emerged from a study of cytomegalovirus exposure and HLA in healthy donors. Overall study findings and caveats: Researchers catalogued some 160 TCR beta chains as cytomegalovirus-associated. For most TCR sequences rarity was the rule, although some public TCRs occurred in many donors. High sensitivity and specificity were reportedly achieved when the classifier diagnosed cytomegalovirus status.

Primers for the PCR totalled 60 Vbeta and 13 Jbeta. Authors' analysis steps: An analysis that came later counted 80 million or so unique TCR beta chains, around 10 million shared. Measured with immunoSEQ multiplex PCR; TCRdb has only the in-frame clones, and not every one. The V and J calls and clone size were taken over from that table, and D and trimming were inferred from the DNA. Of fewer than 110,000 clones in the sample, approximately 81% are singletons; the top ten hold around 2%. Germline V CDR1 and CDR2: LNHDA, SQIVND (reference sequence). CDR3 size: 13 residues. Trimming took 5 bases from V and 6 from J, leaving 13 bases between them. For this clone: The target antigen is unknown.

This sequence joins TRBV19 and TRBJ1-2; a possible D gene is TRBD1 (6 bases). The receptor was derived from a man aged 30 to 39 in good health and CMV-seronegative. The sample consisted of PBMCs. The CDR3 sequence is CASSLTAGDGYTF. CDR3 sequence (DNA): TGTGCCAGTAGTTTGACGGCAGGGGATGGCTACACCTTC.